Listed here is a single T cell receptor beta chain. Its antigen is still unknown. Primers: 60 Vbeta forward and 13 Jbeta reverse. The repertoire was sequenced with immunoSEQ multiplex PCR; TCRdb's copy has only in-frame clones and lacks some. This sample has under 200,000 clones, with 60% to 85% found just once. The data were obtained in a study of cytomegalovirus exposure and HLA in healthy donors. Overall study context: The study placed approximately 78% of its approximately 360 genotyped donors in the Caucasian-associated ancestry cluster. The study, taken as a whole, reports: Most of the CMV-associated TCR beta chains (in a later analysis) appeared to be HLA-restricted.

The sample consisted of PBMCs. The TCR comes from a woman between 50 and 59 years old in good health and CMV-seropositive.

The CDR3 bases are TGTGCCAGCAGTCCGGACTCAGGCCTCAATGAGCAGTTCTTC. This gives the protein CASSPDSGLNEQFF. This sequence joins TRBV27 and TRBJ2-1; D is possibly TRBD2 (5 bases). Trimming took 5 bases from V and 6 from J, leaving 14 bases between them. The CDR3 covers 14 residues. Per the germline V gene, CDR1 is MNHEY and CDR2 is SMNVEV (reference sequence).